The source of this T cell receptor (beta chain) is a study of blood T cell repertoires in COVID-19. Germline CDR1 is MNHEY and CDR2 is SVGAGI. The V end lost 6 bases, the J end lost 5 bases, and 15 bases lay between the germline ends. The CDR3 is made up of 14 amino acids. Only in-frame clones appear in the TCRdb table, and some are missing; sequencing was by immunoSEQ multiplex PCR. The sample lists 150,000 to 200,000 clones; under 95% were seen once. Sequences were obtained from peripheral blood. The chain employs TRBV6-5 and TRBJ2-3; tentatively, D is TRBD2 (5 bases). The sequence was collected from a man aged 55 to 70 with active or convalescent COVID-19. The CDR3 bases are TGTGCCAGCAGCTCCCTCCCGCGGGTAGATACGCAGTATTTT. Translated, it gives CASSSLPRVDTQYF.